The next 18 T cell receptor beta chains were all read from a single sample in a study of T cell changes during pregnancy in multiple sclerosis. Sequenced by immunoSEQ multiplex PCR; TCRdb stores in-frame clones only, minus some. The table shows tens of thousands of clones, with about 94% occurring only once. Sequenced material: CD4+ T cells from peripheral blood mononuclear cells, taken after pregnancy. These receptors originate from a female donor with multiple sclerosis, enrolled in a pregnancy study.

V and J are TRBV7-9 and TRBJ1-4; D ambiguous. Germline lookup yields CDR1 SEHNR and CDR2 FQNEAQ (reference sequence). The CDR3 runs 13 residues. V was trimmed by 5 bases and J by 8 bases, leaving 12 bases between them. The CDR3 loop reads CASSVGPGEKLFF. CDR3 nucleotide sequence: TGTGCCAGCAGCGTTGGGCCTGGGGAAAAACTGTTTTTT.

This chain links TRBV5-1 with TRBJ2-3; 8 bases match TRBD2. Germline lookup yields CDR1 SGHRS and CDR2 YFSETQ. The V segment lost 1 base and the J segment 4 bases; nucleotides outside the gene matches: 5. The CDR3 covers 15 residues. CDR3 protein: CASSLMSGGADTQYF. CDR3 sequence (DNA): TGCGCCAGCAGCTTGATGTCGGGAGGGGCAGATACGCAGTATTTT. The full variable domain, its missing parts supplied by reference TRBV5-1 and TRBJ2-3, is KAGVTQTPRYLIKTRGQQVTLSCSPISGHRSVSWYQQTPGQGLQFLFEYFSETQRNKGNFPGRFSGRQFSNSRSEMNVSTLELGDSALYLCASSLMSGGADTQYFGPGTRLTVL.

J is TRBJ1-1 and V is TRBV19; D unclear. Trimming removed 6 bases at V and 4 bases at J, with 12 bases between. This CDR3 comprises 13 residues. The germline V gene encodes CDR1 LNHDA and CDR2 SQIVND (reference sequence). The CDR3 is CASSKGGSTEAFF. In DNA, the CDR3 is TGTGCCAGTAGCAAGGGAGGGAGCACTGAAGCTTTCTTT.

The rearrangement links TRBV9 to TRBJ1-1; a possible D gene is TRBD1 (6 bases). This CDR3 has 15 amino acids. Germline V gene sequence: CDR1 SGDLS, CDR2 YYNGEE. The germline V and J ends were trimmed by 4 bases and 6 bases, with 19 bases remaining between them. The CDR3 loop is CASSQLGGGSSEAFF. In nucleotides, the CDR3 is TGTGCCAGCAGCCAACTCGGGGGGGGCTCGTCTGAAGCTTTCTTT.

The CDR3 sequence is CSAYRGRNTGELFF. CDR3 nucleotide sequence: TGCAGCGCGTACAGGGGTCGGAACACCGGGGAGCTGTTTTTT. The chain recombines TRBV29-1 with TRBJ2-2; 7 bases align to TRBD1. The trim removed 7 bases at V and 1 base at J, leaving 6 bases unmatched. This CDR3 has 14 amino acids. CDR1 and CDR2 (germline): SQVTM, ANQGSEA.

V is TRBV27 and J is TRBJ2-1, with D possibly being TRBD1 (6 bases). Per germline, CDR1 MNHEY and CDR2 SMNVEV (reference sequence). V shed 5 bases and J shed 2 bases, with 10 bases lying between them. CDR3 length: 14 amino acids. The CDR3 DNA reads TGTGCCAGCAGTAGAGGACAGCCCTACAATGAGCAGTTCTTC. It is translated as CASSRGQPYNEQFF.

This clone was seen just once. The CDR3 DNA is TGTGCCAGCAGCTTAGAGGGTGGGAGGGGCTACGAGCAGTACTTC. Translating gives CASSLEGGRGYEQYF. V gene TRBV7-9 combines with J gene TRBJ2-7, with 7 bases lining up with TRBD2. The CDR3 covers 15 residues. V gave up 1 base and J gave up 3 bases; unmatched junction bases: 6. The germline V gene has CDR1 SEHNR and CDR2 FQNEAQ (reference sequence).

The chain has TRBV4-1 and TRBJ2-1; D gene unclear. V was pared by 5 bases and J by 7 bases, with 6 bases between. The CDR3 consists of 11 residues. The germline gives CDR1 MGHRA, CDR2 YSYEKL. CDR3 residues: CASSSLNEQFF. The CDR3 DNA sequence: TGCGCCAGCAGCTCCCTGAATGAGCAGTTCTTC.

The chain joins TRBV7-9 to TRBJ1-2, with TRBD1 matching 12 bases. CDR3 length: 14 residues. V lost 7 bases, J lost 8 bases, and 8 bases stayed unmatched. Germline CDR1 is SEHNR and CDR2 is FQNEAQ (reference sequence). CDR3: CASTSGQGASGYTF. Here the CDR3 DNA reads TGTGCCAGCACCTCGGGACAGGGGGCATCGGGCTACACCTTC.

The rearrangement links TRBV7-2 to TRBJ2-3; 12 nucleotides align to TRBD1. Per germline, CDR1 SGHTA and CDR2 FQGNSA. The CDR3 extends over 15 amino acids. V was clipped by 3 bases and J by 6 bases; unmatched bases: 4. The CDR3 loop reads CASSFGTGGADTQYF. The CDR3 bases are TGTGCCAGCAGCTTCGGGACAGGGGGCGCGGATACGCAGTATTTT.

DNA for the CDR3: TGTGCCAGCAGTGAAGGAGGCCACCAAGCAGGGGGCACGGTTGAAGCTTTCTTT. Amino acids: CASSEGGHQAGGTVEAFF. The chain uses TRBV25-1 and TRBJ1-1; 8 bases fit TRBD1. The CDR3 is made up of 18 amino acids. Germline lookup yields CDR1 MGHDK and CDR2 SYGVNS. Trimming cost V 2 bases and J 7 bases; bases outside gene matches: 18.

The rearrangement joins TRBV7-3 to TRBJ1-2, with D possibly matching TRBD1 (6 bases). The CDR3 covers 13 residues. Germline lookup yields CDR1 SGHTA and CDR2 FQGTGA. Trimming left V 4 bases short and J 6 bases short, with 12 bases between. CDR3 sequence: CASSSGQFDGYTF. In nucleotides, the CDR3 is TGTGCCAGCAGCTCCGGACAGTTCGATGGCTACACCTTC.

The CDR3 bases are TGCGCCAGCAGCTTGTCGGGGTACGAGCAGTACTTC. This sequence encodes CASSLSGYEQYF. The chain combines TRBV5-1 with TRBJ2-7; D is perhaps TRBD2 (5 bases). The CDR3 sequence is 12 residues long. Germline V lookup: CDR1 SGHRS, CDR2 YFSETQ. The germline V and J ends were trimmed by 1 base and 4 bases, with 6 bases remaining between them.

The chain is built from TRBV27 and TRBJ2-7; TRBD1 aligns across 10 bases. Trimming removed 1 base from V and 5 bases from J; junction bases left unmatched: 8. The CDR3 is 16 residues long. CDR1 is MNHEY, CDR2 SMNVEV, per germline (reference sequence). CDR3 sequence: CASSLYEGQGENEQYF. The DNA for the CDR3 is TGTGCCAGCAGTTTATATGAAGGACAGGGGGAGAACGAGCAGTACTTC.

The gene calls are TRBV10-3 and TRBJ2-1, with 9 bases lining up with TRBD1. This CDR3 is built from 12 residues. Germline CDR1 and CDR2: ENHRY and SYGVKD. V lost 7 bases, J lost 10 bases, and 5 bases stayed unmatched. For the CDR3, the DNA is TGTGCCATCACCGACAGGGGGGGCGAGCAGTTCTTC. Protein product: CAITDRGGEQFF.

This CDR3 is CASSLPGQGTYEQYF. CDR3 sequence (DNA): TGTGCCAGCAGCCTGCCGGGACAGGGGACCTACGAGCAGTACTTC. The chain couples TRBV21-1 to TRBJ2-7; TRBD1, the D gene given by the table, was not confirmed from the DNA. TRBV21-1 is designated a pseudogene. CDR3 size: 15 residues.

The chain combines TRBV5-1 with TRBJ2-5; D gene ambiguous. Trimming shortened V by 0 bases and J by 5 bases, and 11 bases separated the two germline ends. CDR1 and CDR2 from the germline V gene are SGHRS and YFSETQ. CDR3 size: 14 residues. The CDR3 is CASSLEEAGETQYF. CDR3 DNA sequence: TGCGCCAGCAGCTTGGAAGAGGCTGGTGAGACCCAGTACTTC.

CDR3 residues: CASSRTGGGGNTIYF. In nucleotides, the CDR3 is TGTGCCAGCAGTCGAACAGGGGGCGGTGGAAACACCATATATTTT. This chain joins TRBV11-2 and TRBJ1-3; 9 nucleotides agree with TRBD1. Germline values: CDR1 SGHAT, CDR2 FQNNGV. After removal of 6 bases from V and 3 bases from J, the junction contained 6 bases not matched to a gene. This CDR3 has 15 amino acids.